The 31 T cell receptor beta chains in this list originate from one sample, sequenced in a study of blood T cell repertoires in COVID-19. Only in-frame clones appear in the TCRdb table, and some are missing; sequencing was by immunoSEQ multiplex PCR. The sample consists of about 120,000 clones, over 60% of them appearing once. The sample consisted of peripheral blood. All receptors derive from a human donor in a cohort sampled during active COVID-19.

The rearrangement uses TRBV10-2 and TRBJ2-5; 7 bases align to TRBD1. In germline, CDR1 is WSHSY, CDR2 SAAADI. The ends lost 6 bases at V and 2 bases at J; junction bases unmatched: 0. The CDR3 has 12 amino acids. CDR3 bases: TGCGCCAGCAGGGGACAGCAAGAGACCCAGTACTTC. This translates into CASRGQQETQYF.

This clone was seen a single time. The chain recombines TRBV6-2 or TRBV6-3 with TRBJ2-7, with TRBD2 matching 7 bases. The CDR3 has 11 residues. Looked up from germline, CDR1 is MNHEY and CDR2 is SVGEGT. J was trimmed by 7 bases and V by 6 bases; bases with no gene match: 3. The CDR3 here is CASSWGGEQYF. The CDR3 nucleotides are TGTGCCAGCAGCTGGGGGGGGGAGCAGTACTTC.

V usage is TRBV30 and J usage is TRBJ2-7; 9 positions agree with TRBD2. After removal of 2 bases from V and 2 bases from J, the junction contained 16 bases not matched to a gene. The CDR3 has 18 amino acids. Germline V lookup: CDR1 GTSNPN, CDR2 SVGIG (reference sequence). The chain's CDR3 is CAWSSPRGGTPTAYEQYF. The CDR3 DNA reads as TGTGCCTGGAGTAGCCCGCGGGGGGGCACTCCTACCGCCTACGAGCAGTACTTC.

The chain uses TRBV5-1 and TRBJ1-1; 7 nucleotides align to TRBD1. This CDR3 is built from 14 residues. Germline trimming cut 1 base from V and 1 base from J; bases unmatched to any gene: 1. The germline V gene has CDR1 SGHRS and CDR2 YFSETQ. For the CDR3, the DNA is TGCGCCAGCAGCTTGACAGGGGAGAACACTGAAGCTTTCTTT. Translating it yields CASSLTGENTEAFF.

This clone was seen only once. At one boundary the junction diverges from the germline segment, which might be a read error. The chain combines TRBV29-1 with TRBJ1-2; no clear D. The CDR3 is made up of 16 amino acids. Germline V lookup: CDR1 SQVTM, CDR2 ANQGSEA. CDR3 amino acids: CSVEVSVMEVDYSYTF. DNA of the CDR3: TGCAGCGTTGAAGTGTCCGTCATGGAGGTGGACTATAGCTACACCTTC.

J is TRBJ1-6 and V is TRBV28; possibly TRBD1 for D (6 bases). Germline CDR1 and CDR2: MDHEN and SYDVKM. V lost 11 bases, J lost 0 bases, and 20 bases lay in between. The CDR3 length is 17 residues. The CDR3 sequence: CAVRRGKQGSYNSPLHF. Written as DNA, the CDR3 is TGTGCCGTTAGGCGTGGCAAACAGGGCTCCTATAATTCACCCCTCCACTTT.

The chain is built from TRBV5-8 and TRBJ2-7; D perhaps matches TRBD1 (5 bases). Germline CDR1 SGHTS, CDR2 YDEGEE. Trimming removed 4 bases at V and 3 bases at J, with 17 bases between. This CDR3 contains 15 residues. For the CDR3, the DNA is TGTGCCAGCAGCCTCACGCAGGGAAACGACTACGAGCAGTACTTC. It is translated as CASSLTQGNDYEQYF. Based on the CDR3 plus reference TRBV5-8 and TRBJ2-7, the full variable domain is EAGVTQSPTHLIKTRGQQATLRCSPISGHTSVYWYQQALGLGLQFLLWYDEGEERNRGNFPPRFSGRQFPNYSSELNVNALELEDSALYLCASSLTQGNDYEQYFGPGTRLTVT.

This chain joins TRBV5-5 and TRBJ2-7, with a tentative D call TRBD1 (6 bases). Trimming took off 5 bases at V and 0 bases at J, with 15 bases between the two ends. The CDR3 has 15 residues. Germline V gives CDR1 SGHKS, CDR2 YYEKEE (reference sequence). The CDR3 here is CASRADRRSSYEQYF. CDR3 in DNA: TGTGCCAGCAGAGCTGACAGGCGGAGCTCCTACGAGCAGTACTTC.

CDR3 residues: CASSYLGTGGEIYEQYF. The DNA for the CDR3 is TGTGCCAGCAGTTACCTGGGGACAGGGGGCGAGATATACGAGCAGTACTTC. The genes are TRBV6-9 and TRBJ2-7, with TRBD1 identical over 12 bases. The CDR3 is 17 residues long. Germline CDR1 MNHGY, CDR2 SVAAGI. Germline trimming cut 3 bases from V and 4 bases from J; bases unmatched to any gene: 10.

The V gene is TRBV6-6, the J gene TRBJ1-2; D perhaps matches TRBD1 (6 bases). The CDR3 covers 13 residues. Trimming took 6 bases from V and 8 from J, leaving 16 bases between them. Germline values: CDR1 MNHNY, CDR2 SVGAGI (reference sequence). This CDR3 is CASRGPGAEGYTF. The CDR3 nucleotides are TGTGCCAGCAGGGGACCAGGGGCAGAAGGCTACACCTTC.

The rearrangement uses TRBV18 and TRBJ1-3, with 10 bases fitting TRBD1. CDR3 length: 14 amino acids. Germline values: CDR1 KGHSH, CDR2 LQKENI. V trimming: 3 bases; J trimming: 6 bases; junction bases outside the gene matches: 2. The CDR3 DNA sequence: TGTGCCAGCTCACCGGGGACAGGGGAAAACACCATATATTTT. Amino acids: CASSPGTGENTIYF. The variable domain in full, completed from reference TRBV18 and TRBJ1-3, reads NAGVMQNPRHLVRRRGQEARLRCSPMKGHSHVYWYRQLPEEGLKFMVYLQKENIIDESGMPKERFSAEFPKEGPSILRIQQVVRGDSAAYFCASSPGTGENTIYFGEGSWLTVV.

The V call is TRBV6-1, the J call TRBJ1-3; 7 bases map to TRBD1. The V gene end was trimmed by 2 bases and the J gene end by 0 bases; junction bases not matched to a gene: 10. In germline, CDR1 is MNHNS, CDR2 SASEGT. The CDR3 loop spans 18 amino acids. CDR3 amino acids: CASSETQGQQSSGNTIYF. The CDR3 DNA reads as TGTGCCAGCAGTGAAACCCAGGGACAGCAGAGCTCTGGAAACACCATATATTTT.

The V call is TRBV19, the J call TRBJ2-2, with 9 bases fitting TRBD2. Germline CDR1 and CDR2: LNHDA and SQIVND (reference sequence). V trimming: 6 bases; J trimming: 6 bases; junction bases outside the gene matches: 5. This CDR3 spans 14 amino acids. CDR3 residues: CASSAGGAPGELFF. In nucleotides, the CDR3 is TGTGCCAGTAGCGCGGGGGGGGCGCCCGGGGAGCTGTTTTTT.

This clone was observed a single time. The J gene is TRBJ2-7, the V gene TRBV2; TRBD2 matches at 7 bases. This CDR3 has 15 residues. V trimming: 6 bases; J trimming: 3 bases; junction bases outside the gene matches: 11. Germline-derived CDR1 and CDR2 are SNHLY and FYNNEI. The CDR3 DNA reads as TGTGCCAGCAGCCCAGGGAGGCGGGAGTTCTACGAGCAGTACTTC. Translating it yields CASSPGRREFYEQYF.

CDR3 sequence: CASSLDDRSNQPQHF. CDR3 nucleotides: TGTGCCAGCAGCTTGGATGACAGGAGCAATCAGCCCCAGCATTTT. The chain combines TRBV5-8 with TRBJ1-5; TRBD1 might be the D (6 bases). The V and J ends lost 0 bases and 1 base respectively, with 8 bases between them. The CDR3 contains 15 residues. Germline-derived CDR1 and CDR2 are SGHTS and YDEGEE. Filled out from reference TRBV5-8 and TRBJ1-5, the complete variable domain reads EAGVTQSPTHLIKTRGQQATLRCSPISGHTSVYWYQQALGLGLQFLLWYDEGEERNRGNFPPRFSGRQFPNYSSELNVNALELEDSALYLCASSLDDRSNQPQHFGDGTRLSIL.

The rearrangement uses TRBV6-6 and TRBJ2-6, with TRBD1 as a possible D gene (6 bases). The CDR3 covers 16 residues. The germline V gene encodes CDR1 MNHNY and CDR2 SVGAGI (reference sequence). V shed 6 bases and J shed 3 bases, with 15 bases lying between them. CDR3 DNA: TGTGCCAGCAGCCCCATACAGGGTCTTGGGGCCAACGTCCTGACTTTC. It is translated as CASSPIQGLGANVLTF.

The chain is built from TRBV30 and TRBJ1-2, with 9 bases matching TRBD1. Germline V lookup: CDR1 GTSNPN, CDR2 SVGIG (reference sequence). With 5 bases clipped from V and 8 bases from J, the junction kept 9 bases outside the gene matches. This CDR3 region has 13 residues. CDR3 in amino acids: CAWSRDRVEGYTF. The CDR3 coding sequence is TGTGCCTGGTCCCGGGACAGGGTCGAAGGCTACACCTTC. The full variable domain, in which reference TRBV30 and TRBJ1-2 provide the parts outside the CDR3, is SQTIHQWPATLVQPVGSPLSLECTVEGTSNPNLYWYRQAAGRGLQLLFYSVGIGQISSEVPQNLSASRPQDRQFILSSKKLLLSDSGFYLCAWSRDRVEGYTFGSGTRLTVV.

The chain recombines TRBV3-1 (or the pseudogene TRBV3-2) with TRBJ2-1; 13 positions agree with TRBD2. Per the germline V gene, CDR1 is LGHDT and CDR2 is YNNKEL (reference sequence). V shed 4 bases and J 1 base; nucleotides not matched to a gene: 4. This CDR3 has 17 residues. CDR3 in amino acids: CASSPGLAGRSYNEQFF. As DNA, the CDR3 is TGTGCCAGCAGCCCGGGACTAGCGGGAAGGTCCTACAATGAGCAGTTCTTC.

The chain joins TRBV5-1 to TRBJ2-7; weak D call: TRBD1 (5 bases). This CDR3 has 14 residues. Germline CDR1 and CDR2: SGHRS and YFSETQ. V shed 5 bases and J shed 3 bases, with 15 bases lying between them. CDR3 sequence (DNA): TGCGCCAGCAGGCCCGCTGCGACAGTCTACGAGCAGTACTTC. The encoded protein is CASRPAATVYEQYF. Supplemented by reference TRBV5-1 and TRBJ2-7, the full variable domain reads KAGVTQTPRYLIKTRGQQVTLSCSPISGHRSVSWYQQTPGQGLQFLFEYFSETQRNKGNFPGRFSGRQFSNSRSEMNVSTLELGDSALYLCASRPAATVYEQYFGPGTRLTVT.

The V call is TRBV2, the J call TRBJ2-7; possibly TRBD2 for D (5 bases). This CDR3 spans 13 amino acids. The V gene lost 5 bases and the J gene lost 3 bases, with 11 bases spanning the gap. CDR1 and CDR2 (germline): SNHLY, FYNNEI. The CDR3 coding sequence is TGTGCCAGCAGTAGGCAGAGGGACTACGAGCAGTACTTC. It translates to CASSRQRDYEQYF.

This chain links TRBV10-3 with TRBJ2-7, with TRBD2 as a possible D gene (6 bases). CDR3 length equals 13 residues. The V end lost 3 bases, the J end lost 5 bases, and 11 bases lay between the germline ends. Germline assignment: CDR1 ENHRY and CDR2 SYGVKD. DNA of the CDR3: TGTGCCATCAGTGACAGGGAGGTGGACGAGCAGTACTTC. It yields the protein CAISDREVDEQYF.

The chain combines TRBV19 with TRBJ2-7; 10 bases align to TRBD1. V shed 6 bases, J shed 5 bases, and the junction held 13 bases outside the gene matches. Germline CDR1 LNHDA, CDR2 SQIVND (reference sequence). CDR3 length equals 16 residues. The CDR3 nucleotides read TGTGCCAGTAGCCAAGGTGGGCGACAGGGGGCCGACGAGCAGTACTTC. Protein product: CASSQGGRQGADEQYF.

In this sample, this clone turned up a few times. The CDR3 nucleotides are TGTGCCAGCAGGCCCATTGACAGGAACACTGAAGCTTTCTTT. Translated: CASRPIDRNTEAFF. The chain uses TRBV27 and TRBJ1-1; a possible D gene is TRBD1 (5 bases). Germline V gene lookup returns CDR1 MNHEY and CDR2 SMNVEV (reference sequence). CDR3 length: 14 residues. Deletions cut 6 bases from V and 1 base from J, with 12 bases between.

The chain uses TRBV7-9 and TRBJ2-7, with a possible D match to TRBD1 (5 bases). The CDR3 sequence is 16 residues long. CDR1 SEHNR and CDR2 FQNEAQ come from the germline V gene (reference sequence). Trimming took off 4 bases at V and 5 bases at J, with 21 bases between the two ends. The CDR3 coding sequence is TGTGCCAGCAGCTCCCCGACAGCACCTAGGCCCCACGAGCAGTACTTC. Translating it yields CASSSPTAPRPHEQYF.

This sequence joins TRBV6-6 and TRBJ1-1, with 8 bases fitting TRBD1. J lost 6 bases, V lost 5 bases, and 5 bases had no gene match. The CDR3 extends over 13 amino acids. Germline V gene lookup returns CDR1 MNHNY and CDR2 SVGAGI (reference sequence). The CDR3 region is CASSQGAVAEAFF. CDR3 sequence (DNA): TGTGCCAGCAGTCAGGGGGCAGTCGCTGAAGCTTTCTTT.

The rearrangement links TRBV3-1 (or the pseudogene TRBV3-2) to TRBJ2-7, with D possibly being TRBD2 (5 bases). Trimming cost V 1 base and J 6 bases, with 19 bases left between them. The CDR3 has 16 residues. Germline CDR1 reads LGHDT; CDR2 reads YNNKEL (reference sequence). CDR3 amino acids: CASSQGGARRRAEQYF. The DNA for the CDR3 is TGTGCCAGCAGCCAAGGCGGCGCGAGGAGGAGAGCCGAGCAGTACTTC.

The chain is built from TRBV5-4 and TRBJ2-7; TRBD2 matches 14 bases. The CDR3 spans 15 residues. Trimming took 4 bases from V and 6 from J; bases not matched to a gene: 6. Germline loops: CDR1 SGHNT, CDR2 YYREEE (reference sequence). The CDR3 loop reads CASSLGLAGEGEQYF. DNA of the CDR3: TGTGCCAGCAGCCTGGGACTAGCGGGAGAGGGCGAGCAGTACTTC. Using reference TRBV5-4 and TRBJ2-7 for the parts outside the CDR3, the full variable domain is ETGVTQSPTHLIKTRGQQVTLRCSSQSGHNTVSWYQQALGQGPQFIFQYYREEENGRGNFPPRFSGLQFPNYSSELNVNALELDDSALYLCASSLGLAGEGEQYFGPGTRLTVT.

This clone has more than one count but fewer than ten. The chain carries TRBV3-1 (or the pseudogene TRBV3-2) and TRBJ1-5; TRBD1 aligns across 7 bases. The V segment lost 1 base and the J segment 4 bases; nucleotides outside the gene matches: 4. This CDR3 is built from 15 residues. Germline-derived CDR1 and CDR2 are LGHDT and YNNKEL (reference sequence). The CDR3 sequence is CASSQAGTENQPQHF. As DNA, the CDR3 is TGTGCCAGCAGCCAAGCGGGGACAGAGAATCAGCCCCAGCATTTT.

The chain employs TRBV5-5 and TRBJ2-7, with TRBD2 identical over 8 bases. V was clipped by 2 bases and J by 3 bases; unmatched bases: 4. Germline values: CDR1 SGHKS, CDR2 YYEKEE (reference sequence). This CDR3 has 14 residues. CDR3 in amino acids: CASSLREGHYEQYF. Here the CDR3 DNA reads TGTGCCAGCAGCTTACGGGAGGGTCACTACGAGCAGTACTTC. Drawing the rest from reference TRBV5-5 and TRBJ2-7, the complete variable domain is DAGVTQSPTHLIKTRGQQVTLRCSPISGHKSVSWYQQVLGQGPQFIFQYYEKEERGRGNFPDRFSARQFPNYSSELNVNALLLGDSALYLCASSLREGHYEQYFGPGTRLTVT.

This chain connects TRBV5-4 to TRBJ2-5; 10 nucleotides line up with TRBD2. The trim removed 1 base at V and 5 bases at J, leaving 5 bases unmatched. The CDR3 is 15 amino acids. The germline V gene has CDR1 SGHNT and CDR2 YYREEE (reference sequence). The CDR3: CASSLQRGGLETQYF. In DNA, the CDR3 is TGTGCCAGCAGCTTGCAGCGGGGGGGCTTGGAGACCCAGTACTTC.

The chain recombines TRBV6-4 with TRBJ2-7; a possible D gene is TRBD1 (6 bases). Trimming pared 5 bases from V and 4 bases from J, leaving 15 bases between. This CDR3 is built from 14 residues. The germline CDR1 and CDR2 sequences are MRHNA and SNTAGT. CDR3 bases: TGTGCCAGCAGTTCTCCGGGACACCTATACGAGCAGTACTTC. Translating it yields CASSSPGHLYEQYF.